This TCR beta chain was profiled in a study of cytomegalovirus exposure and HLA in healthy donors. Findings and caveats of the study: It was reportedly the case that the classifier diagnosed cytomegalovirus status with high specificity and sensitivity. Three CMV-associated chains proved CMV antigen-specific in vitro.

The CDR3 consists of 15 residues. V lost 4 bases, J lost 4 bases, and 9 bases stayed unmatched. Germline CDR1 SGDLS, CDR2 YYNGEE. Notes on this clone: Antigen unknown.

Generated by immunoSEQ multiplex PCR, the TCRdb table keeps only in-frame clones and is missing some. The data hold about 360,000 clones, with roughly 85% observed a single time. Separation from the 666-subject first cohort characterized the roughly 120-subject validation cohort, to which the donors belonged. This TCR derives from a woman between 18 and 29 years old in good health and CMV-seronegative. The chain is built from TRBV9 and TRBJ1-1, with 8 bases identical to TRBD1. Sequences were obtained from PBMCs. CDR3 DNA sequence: TGTGCCAGCAGCCCCCGGGACAGGCCGAGCACTGAAGCTTTCTTT. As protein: CASSPRDRPSTEAFF.